One and the same sample provided the 5 T cell receptor beta chains below, sequenced in a study of T-cell reconstitution after alpha-beta-depleted transplantation in children. For TCRbeta, the library was prepared with unique molecular identifiers. TCRdb reprocessed the PCR reads via MiXCR and lists one record per CDR3 protein. The table includes just over 350,000 distinct CDR3 sequences, less than 15% detected once. Sequenced material: PBMCs, taken from the stem cell graft. These receptors came from a human donor who donated a stem cell graft to a child with Fanconi anemia.

Only a few counts were recorded for this clonotype. J is TRBJ1-4 and V is TRBV20-1, with D possibly being TRBD1 (5 bases). V lost 5 bases and J lost 4, with 17 bases in between. Germline assignment: CDR1 DFQATT and CDR2 SNEGSKA (reference sequence). The CDR3 length is 15 residues. The CDR3 loop is CSALLGTDYNEKLFF. CDR3 nucleotide sequence: TGCAGTGCTTTACTGGGGACGGATTATAATGAAAAACTGTTTTTT.

This clonotype was counted between two and nine times. This chain uses TRBV4-3 with TRBJ2-3, with D maybe TRBD1 (5 bases). The CDR3 runs to 15 residues. Germline CDR1 is LGHNA and CDR2 is YSLEER. Trimming cost V 1 base and J 2 bases, with 10 bases left between them. CDR3 sequence: CASSQALGVTDTQYF. CDR3 in DNA: TGCGCCAGCAGCCAAGCTCTAGGGGTCACAGATACGCAGTATTTT.

To note about this clonotype: Compared with germline, one end of the junction differs, possibly owing to a read error. The CDR3: CTSSLRDPSGTGGNSPLHF. The CDR3 DNA follows: TGTACCAGCAGCCTTAGAGACCCATCCGGGACAGGGGGTAATTCACCCCTCCACTTT. The chain carries TRBV3-1 and TRBJ1-6; TRBD1 aligns across 11 bases. The V gene's germline CDR1 is LGHDT and CDR2 YNNKEL (reference sequence). The CDR3 has 19 residues.

This clonotype has a handful of counts. V gene TRBV12-3 or TRBV12-4 combines with J gene TRBJ2-5; perhaps TRBD2 as D (6 bases). The V end was cut by 5 bases, the J end by 5 bases, with 15 bases between. This CDR3 spans 14 amino acids. CDR3 amino acids: CASSRDFPRETQYF. The DNA of the CDR3 is TGTGCCAGCAGTCGGGACTTTCCGAGGGAGACCCAGTACTTC.

This clonotype was seen a few times. The gene calls are TRBV18 and TRBJ2-3; D is unresolved. Germline V gene lookup returns CDR1 KGHSH and CDR2 LQKENI. Deletions cut 5 bases from V and 4 bases from J, with 16 bases between. The CDR3 consists of 15 residues. The CDR3 DNA sequence: TGTGCCAGCTCAACACTCGCACAGTTCCCAGATACGCAGTATTTT. This encodes CASSTLAQFPDTQYF.